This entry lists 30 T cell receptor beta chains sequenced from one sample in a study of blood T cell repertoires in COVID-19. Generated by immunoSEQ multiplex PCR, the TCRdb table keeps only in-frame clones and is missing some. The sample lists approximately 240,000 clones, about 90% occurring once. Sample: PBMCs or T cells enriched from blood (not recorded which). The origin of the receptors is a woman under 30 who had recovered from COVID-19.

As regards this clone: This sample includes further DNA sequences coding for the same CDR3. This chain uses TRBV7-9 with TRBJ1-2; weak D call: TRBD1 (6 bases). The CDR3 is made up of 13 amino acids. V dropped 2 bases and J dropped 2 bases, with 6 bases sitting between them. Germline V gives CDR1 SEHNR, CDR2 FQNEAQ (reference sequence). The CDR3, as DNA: TGTGCCAGCAGCTTACAGGGGAACTATGGCTACACCTTC. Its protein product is CASSLQGNYGYTF. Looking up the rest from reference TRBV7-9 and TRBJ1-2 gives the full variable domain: DTGVSQNPRHKITKRGQNVTFRCDPISEHNRLYWYRQTLGQGPEFLTYFQNEAQLEKSRLLSDRFSAERPKGSFSTLEIQRTEQGDSAMYLCASSLQGNYGYTFGSGTRLTVV.

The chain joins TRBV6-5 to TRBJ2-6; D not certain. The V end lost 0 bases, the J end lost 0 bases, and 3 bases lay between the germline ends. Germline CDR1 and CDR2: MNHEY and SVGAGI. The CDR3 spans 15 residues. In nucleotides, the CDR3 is TGTGCCAGCAGTTACTCTAGCTCTGGGGCCAACGTCCTGACTTTC. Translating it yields CASSYSSSGANVLTF.

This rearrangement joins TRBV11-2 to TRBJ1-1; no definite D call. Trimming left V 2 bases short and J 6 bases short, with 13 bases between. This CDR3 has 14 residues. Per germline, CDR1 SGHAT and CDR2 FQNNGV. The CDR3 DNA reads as TGTGCCAGCAGCTTACATCCGGAGGGTTCTGAAGCTTTCTTT. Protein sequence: CASSLHPEGSEAFF.

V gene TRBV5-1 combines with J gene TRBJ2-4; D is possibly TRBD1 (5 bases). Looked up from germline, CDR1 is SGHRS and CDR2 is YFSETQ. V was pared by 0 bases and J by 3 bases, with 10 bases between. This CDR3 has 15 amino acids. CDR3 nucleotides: TGCGCCAGCAGCTTGGAAGGGGTAGGCAAAAACATTCAGTACTTC. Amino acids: CASSLEGVGKNIQYF.

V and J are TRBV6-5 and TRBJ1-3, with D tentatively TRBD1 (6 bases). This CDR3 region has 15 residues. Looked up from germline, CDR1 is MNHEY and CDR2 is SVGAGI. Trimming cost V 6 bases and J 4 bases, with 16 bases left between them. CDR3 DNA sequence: TGTGCCAGCAGCCTTACAGGGATGAGGGGAAACACCATATATTTT. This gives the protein CASSLTGMRGNTIYF.

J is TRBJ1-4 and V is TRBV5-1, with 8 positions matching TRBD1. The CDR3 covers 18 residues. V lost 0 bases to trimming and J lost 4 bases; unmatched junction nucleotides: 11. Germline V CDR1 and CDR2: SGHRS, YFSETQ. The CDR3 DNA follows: TGCGCCAGCAGCTTGGTGAGCCAGGGGGCAGGTAATAATGAAAAACTGTTTTTT. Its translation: CASSLVSQGAGNNEKLFF.

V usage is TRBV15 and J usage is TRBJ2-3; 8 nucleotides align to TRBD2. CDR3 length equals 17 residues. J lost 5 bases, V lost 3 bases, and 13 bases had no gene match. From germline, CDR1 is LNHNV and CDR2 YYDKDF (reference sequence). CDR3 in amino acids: CATSRESSGPQLDTQYF. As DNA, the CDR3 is TGTGCCACCAGCAGGGAATCTAGCGGGCCCCAACTAGATACGCAGTATTTT.

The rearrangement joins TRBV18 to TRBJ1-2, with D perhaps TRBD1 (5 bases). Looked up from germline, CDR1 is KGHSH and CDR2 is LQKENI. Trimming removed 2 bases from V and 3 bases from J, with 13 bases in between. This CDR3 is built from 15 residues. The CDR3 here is CASSPTSWGDYGYTF. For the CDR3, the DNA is TGTGCCAGCTCACCAACTTCTTGGGGGGACTATGGCTACACCTTC.

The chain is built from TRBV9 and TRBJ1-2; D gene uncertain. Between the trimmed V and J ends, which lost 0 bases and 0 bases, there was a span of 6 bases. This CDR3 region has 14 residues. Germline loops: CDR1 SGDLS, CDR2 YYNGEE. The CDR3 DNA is TGTGCCAGCAGCGTAGCAGGATCTAACTATGGCTACACCTTC. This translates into CASSVAGSNYGYTF.

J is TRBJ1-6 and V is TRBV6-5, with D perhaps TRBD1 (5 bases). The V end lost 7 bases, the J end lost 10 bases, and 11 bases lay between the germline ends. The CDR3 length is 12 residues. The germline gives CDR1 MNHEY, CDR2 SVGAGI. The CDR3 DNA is TGTGCCAGCACGCGGGGCGGGTCACCCCTCCACTTT. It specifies CASTRGGSPLHF.

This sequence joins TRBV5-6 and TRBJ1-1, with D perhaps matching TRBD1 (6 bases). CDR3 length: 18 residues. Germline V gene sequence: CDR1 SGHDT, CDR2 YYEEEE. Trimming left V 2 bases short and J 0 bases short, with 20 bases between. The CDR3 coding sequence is TGTGCCAGCAGCTTAAGAAGACAGGCCTTTGCTATGAACACTGAAGCTTTCTTT. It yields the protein CASSLRRQAFAMNTEAFF.

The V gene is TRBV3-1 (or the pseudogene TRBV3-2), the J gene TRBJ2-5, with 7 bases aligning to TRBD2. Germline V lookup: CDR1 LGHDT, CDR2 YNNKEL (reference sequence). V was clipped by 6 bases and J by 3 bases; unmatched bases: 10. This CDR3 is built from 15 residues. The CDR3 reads CASSEGRLAEETQYF. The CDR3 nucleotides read TGTGCCAGCAGTGAAGGGCGGCTAGCGGAAGAGACCCAGTACTTC.

The CDR3 protein is CASSGEPNSNQPQHF. CDR3 sequence (DNA): TGTGCCAGCAGTGGGGAGCCAAATAGCAATCAGCCCCAGCATTTT. This chain connects TRBV2 to TRBJ1-5; D gene unclear. Trimming left V 4 bases short and J 0 bases short, with 10 bases between. Germline V CDR1 and CDR2: SNHLY, FYNNEI. The CDR3 totals 15 residues.

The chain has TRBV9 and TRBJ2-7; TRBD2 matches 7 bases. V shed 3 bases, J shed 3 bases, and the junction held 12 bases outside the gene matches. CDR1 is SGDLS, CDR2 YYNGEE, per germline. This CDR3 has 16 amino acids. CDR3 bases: TGTGCCAGCAGCGCCGGACTAGTTGGTGGTGGCTACGAGCAGTACTTC. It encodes CASSAGLVGGGYEQYF.

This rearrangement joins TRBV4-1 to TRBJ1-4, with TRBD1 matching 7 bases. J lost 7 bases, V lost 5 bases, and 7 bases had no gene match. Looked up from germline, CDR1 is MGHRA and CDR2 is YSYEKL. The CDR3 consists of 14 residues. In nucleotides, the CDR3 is TGCGCCAGCAGCGGAGGGGGCATCGGTGAAAAACTGTTTTTT. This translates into CASSGGGIGEKLFF.

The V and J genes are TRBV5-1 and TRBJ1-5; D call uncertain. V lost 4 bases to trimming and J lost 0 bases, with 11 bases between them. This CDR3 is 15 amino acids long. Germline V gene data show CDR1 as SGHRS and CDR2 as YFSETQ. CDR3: CASSPYGGSNQPQHF. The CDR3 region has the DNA TGCGCCAGCAGCCCTTACGGCGGTAGCAATCAGCCCCAGCATTTT.

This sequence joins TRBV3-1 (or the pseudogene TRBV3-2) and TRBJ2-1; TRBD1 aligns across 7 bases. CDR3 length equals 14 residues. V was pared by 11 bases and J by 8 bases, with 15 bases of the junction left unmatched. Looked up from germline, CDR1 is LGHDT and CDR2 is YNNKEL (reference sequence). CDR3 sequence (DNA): TGTGCCTCCCGAGGCTCGGACAGGTACTATGAGCAGTTCTTC. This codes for CASRGSDRYYEQFF.

The CDR3 DNA sequence: TGTGCCAGCAGTCTCACTAGCGGGAGGAGCTCCTACGAGCAGTACTTC. This sequence encodes CASSLTSGRSSYEQYF. This rearrangement joins TRBV7-2 to TRBJ2-7, with TRBD2 matching 12 bases. J gave up 0 bases and V 6 bases, and 6 bases lay outside the gene matches. Germline V lookup: CDR1 SGHTA, CDR2 FQGNSA. The CDR3 is 16 residues long. Together with reference TRBV7-2 and TRBJ2-7, the CDR3 gives the full variable domain: GAGVSQSPSNKVTEKGKDVELRCDPISGHTALYWYRQSLGQGLEFLIYFQGNSAPDKSGLPSDRFSAERTGGSVSTLTIQRTQQEDSAVYLCASSLTSGRSSYEQYFGPGTRLTVT.

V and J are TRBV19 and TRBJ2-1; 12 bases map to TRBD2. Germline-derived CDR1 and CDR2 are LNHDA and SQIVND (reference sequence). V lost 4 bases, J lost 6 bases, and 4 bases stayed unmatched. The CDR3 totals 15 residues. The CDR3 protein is CASSKTSGRGNEQFF. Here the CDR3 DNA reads TGTGCCAGTAGTAAGACTAGCGGGAGAGGCAATGAGCAGTTCTTC.

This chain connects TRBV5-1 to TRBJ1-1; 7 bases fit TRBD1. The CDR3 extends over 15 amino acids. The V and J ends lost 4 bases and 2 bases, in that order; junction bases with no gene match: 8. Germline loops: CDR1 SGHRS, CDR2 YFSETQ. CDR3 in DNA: TGCGCCAGCAGCGCCGGGACAGAGGTAAACACTGAAGCTTTCTTT. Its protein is CASSAGTEVNTEAFF. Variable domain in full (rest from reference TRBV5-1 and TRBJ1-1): KAGVTQTPRYLIKTRGQQVTLSCSPISGHRSVSWYQQTPGQGLQFLFEYFSETQRNKGNFPGRFSGRQFSNSRSEMNVSTLELGDSALYLCASSAGTEVNTEAFFGQGTRLTVV.

The CDR3 loop is CSATENYTF. The DNA for the CDR3 is TGCAGTGCTACGGAGAATTACACCTTC. V usage is TRBV20-1 and J usage is TRBJ1-2, with no clear D. CDR3 length: 9 amino acids. Germline V gene sequence: CDR1 DFQATT, CDR2 SNEGSKA (reference sequence). The V gene lost 4 bases and the J gene lost 11 bases, with 8 bases spanning the gap.

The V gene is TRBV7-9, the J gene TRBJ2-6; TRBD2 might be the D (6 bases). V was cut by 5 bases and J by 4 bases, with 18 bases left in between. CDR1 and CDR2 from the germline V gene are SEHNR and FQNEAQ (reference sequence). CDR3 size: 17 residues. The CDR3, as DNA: TGTGCCAGCAGCCCAACGGGGGTGAGGTACGGGGCCAACGTCCTGACTTTC. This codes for CASSPTGVRYGANVLTF.

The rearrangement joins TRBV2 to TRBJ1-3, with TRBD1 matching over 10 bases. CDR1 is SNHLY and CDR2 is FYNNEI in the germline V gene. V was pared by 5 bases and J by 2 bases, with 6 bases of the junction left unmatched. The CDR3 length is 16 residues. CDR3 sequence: CASSTYGTGAGNTIYF. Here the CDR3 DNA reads TGTGCCAGCAGTACGTACGGGACAGGGGCTGGAAACACCATATATTTT.

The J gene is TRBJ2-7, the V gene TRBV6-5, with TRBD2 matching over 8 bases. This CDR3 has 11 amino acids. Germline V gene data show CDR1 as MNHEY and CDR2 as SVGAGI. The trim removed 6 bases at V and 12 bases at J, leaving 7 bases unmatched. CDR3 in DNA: TGTGCCAGCAGCTCGGGACTAGTGCCGTACTTC. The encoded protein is CASSSGLVPYF.

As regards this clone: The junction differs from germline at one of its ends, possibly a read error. The CDR3 region has the DNA TGTGCCAGCAGACGACAGGGGAACGCTGAAGCTTTCTTT. This sequence encodes CASRRQGNAEAFF. The chain carries TRBV7-9 and TRBJ1-1; 8 bases are a match to TRBD1. The CDR3 length is 13 residues. CDR1 and CDR2 (germline): SEHNR, FQNEAQ (reference sequence).

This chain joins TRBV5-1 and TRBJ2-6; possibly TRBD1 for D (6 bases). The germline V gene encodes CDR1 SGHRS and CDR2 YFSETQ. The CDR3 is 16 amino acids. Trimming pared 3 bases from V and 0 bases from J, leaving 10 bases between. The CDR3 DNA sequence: TGCGCCAGCAGCTCCGGACAGCCCTCTGGGGCCAACGTCCTGACTTTC. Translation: CASSSGQPSGANVLTF.

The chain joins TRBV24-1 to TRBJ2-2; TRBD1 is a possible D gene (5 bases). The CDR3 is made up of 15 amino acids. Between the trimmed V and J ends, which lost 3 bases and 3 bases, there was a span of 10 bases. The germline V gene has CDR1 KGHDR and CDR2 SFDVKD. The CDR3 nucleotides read TGTGCCACCAGTGATGCAGGGAAGGACACCGGGGAGCTGTTTTTT. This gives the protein CATSDAGKDTGELFF.

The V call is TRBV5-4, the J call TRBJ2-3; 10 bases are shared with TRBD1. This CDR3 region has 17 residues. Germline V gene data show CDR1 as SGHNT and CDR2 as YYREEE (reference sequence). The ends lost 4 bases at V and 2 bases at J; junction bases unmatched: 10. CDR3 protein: CASSAGGTGVFTDTQYF. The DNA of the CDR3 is TGTGCCAGCAGCGCTGGTGGGACAGGGGTTTTCACAGATACGCAGTATTTT.

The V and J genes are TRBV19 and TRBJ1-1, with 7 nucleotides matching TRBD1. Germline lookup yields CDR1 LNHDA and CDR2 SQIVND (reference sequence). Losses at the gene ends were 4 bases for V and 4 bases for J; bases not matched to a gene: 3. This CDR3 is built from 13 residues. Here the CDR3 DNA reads TGTGCCAGTAGTACGGGGACAGTCACTGAAGCTTTCTTT. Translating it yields CASSTGTVTEAFF.

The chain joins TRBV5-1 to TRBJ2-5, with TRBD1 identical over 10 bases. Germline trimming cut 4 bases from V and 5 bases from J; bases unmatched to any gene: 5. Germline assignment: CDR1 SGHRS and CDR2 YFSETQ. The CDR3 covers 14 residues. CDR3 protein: CASSPTGQGETQYF. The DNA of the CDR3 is TGCGCCAGCAGCCCGACGGGACAGGGGGAGACCCAGTACTTC.